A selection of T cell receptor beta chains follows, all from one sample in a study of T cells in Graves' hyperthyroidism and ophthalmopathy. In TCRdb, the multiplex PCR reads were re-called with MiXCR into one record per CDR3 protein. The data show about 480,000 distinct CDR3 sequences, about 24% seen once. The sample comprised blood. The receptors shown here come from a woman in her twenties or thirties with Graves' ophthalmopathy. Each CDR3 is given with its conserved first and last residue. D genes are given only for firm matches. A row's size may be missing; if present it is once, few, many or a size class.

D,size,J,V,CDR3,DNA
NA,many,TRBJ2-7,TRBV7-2,CASSLVQGSYYEQYF,TGTGCCAGCAGCTTAGTTCAGGGTTCCTATTACGAGCAGTACTTC
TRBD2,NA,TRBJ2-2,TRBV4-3,CASSQTAGGTGELFF,TGCGCCAGCAGCCAGACCGCCGGGGGGACCGGGGAGCTGTTTTTT
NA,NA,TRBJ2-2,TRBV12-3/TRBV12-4,CASSLIDTGELFF,TGTGCCAGCAGTTTAATAGACACCGGGGAGCTGTTTTTT
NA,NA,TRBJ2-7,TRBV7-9,CASSLAQGLSYEQYF,TGTGCCAGCAGCTTAGCTCAGGGCCTATCCTACGAGCAGTACTTC
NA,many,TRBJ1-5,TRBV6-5,CASSSITPGLGNQPQHF,TGTGCCAGCAGTTCCATAACCCCAGGTTTAGGCAATCAGCCCCAGCATTTT
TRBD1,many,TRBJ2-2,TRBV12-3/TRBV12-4,CASSLEGAGAGELFF,TGTGCCAGCAGTTTAGAGGGGGCAGGTGCCGGGGAGCTGTTTTTT
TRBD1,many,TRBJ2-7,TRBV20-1,CSARNLGTGDYEQYF,TGCAGTGCTAGAAACCTAGGGACAGGGGACTACGAGCAGTACTTC
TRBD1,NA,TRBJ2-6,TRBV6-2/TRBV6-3,CASSYFVHGDRAFGANVLTF,TGTGCCAGCAGTTACTTTGTACACGGCGACAGGGCCTTTGGGGCCAACGTTCTGACTTTC
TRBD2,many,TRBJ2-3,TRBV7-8,CASSDSGGADTQYF,TGTGCCAGCAGCGATAGCGGGGGGGCAGATACGCAGTATTTT
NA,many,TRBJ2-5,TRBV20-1,CSAPDPLVETQYF,TGCAGTGCCCCCGACCCGCTGGTGGAGACCCAGTACTTC
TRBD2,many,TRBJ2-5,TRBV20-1,CSDTGTSQETQYF,TGCAGTGACACCGGGACTAGCCAAGAGACCCAGTACTTC
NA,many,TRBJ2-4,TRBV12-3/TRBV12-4,CASSSGRDGKNIQYF,TGTGCCAGCAGTTCCGGCCGGGACGGGAAAAACATTCAGTACTTC
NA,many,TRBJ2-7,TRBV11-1,CASSRGRDGSYEQYF,TGTGCCAGCAGCCGAGGACGGGACGGCTCCTACGAGCAGTACTTC
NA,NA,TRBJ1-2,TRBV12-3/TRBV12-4,CASSMGPGYGYTF,TGTGCCAGCAGTATGGGCCCAGGCTATGGCTACACCTTC
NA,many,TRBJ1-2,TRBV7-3,CASSLTGQNYGYTF,TGTGCCAGCAGCTTAACGGGCCAAAACTATGGCTACACCTTC
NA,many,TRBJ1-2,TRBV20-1,CSARVTNQNYGYTF,TGCAGTGCTAGAGTGACAAATCAAAACTATGGCTACACCTTC
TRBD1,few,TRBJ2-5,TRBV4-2,CASSQDRDRVVETQYF,TGTGCCAGCAGCCAAGATCGCGACAGGGTCGTGGAGACCCAGTACTTC
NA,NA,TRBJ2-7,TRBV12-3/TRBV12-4,CASSLGFSLGEQYF,TGTGCCAGCAGTTTAGGCTTTTCCCTCGGCGAGCAGTACTTC
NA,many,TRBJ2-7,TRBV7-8,CASSFTILAGRHEQYF,TGTGCCAGCAGCTTTACAATTTTGGCAGGGAGACACGAGCAGTACTTC
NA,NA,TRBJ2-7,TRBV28,CASSRTSWAPADEQYF,TGTGCCAGCTCACGAACTTCATGGGCCCCAGCCGACGAGCAGTACTTC
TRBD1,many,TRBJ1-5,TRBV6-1,CASRRGTGPGQPQHF,TGTGCCAGCAGACGAGGGACAGGGCCAGGCCAGCCCCAGCATTTT
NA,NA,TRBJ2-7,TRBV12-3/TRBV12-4,CASSHIQVHEQYF,TGTGCCAGCAGTCACATACAAGTCCACGAGCAGTACTTC
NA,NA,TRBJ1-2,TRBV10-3,CAISENTYGYTF,TGTGCCATCAGTGAGAACACCTATGGCTACACCTTC
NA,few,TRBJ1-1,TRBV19,CAASGGRTEAFF,TGTGCCGCCTCGGGGGGGAGGACTGAAGCTTTCTTT
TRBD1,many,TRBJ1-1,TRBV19,CASSIDLGGQGAGTEAFF,TGTGCCAGTAGTATAGATCTCGGGGGACAGGGGGCCGGGACTGAAGCTTTCTTT
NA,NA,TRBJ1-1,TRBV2,CASSDGVPVAEAFF,TGTGCCAGCAGTGATGGGGTCCCCGTCGCTGAAGCTTTCTTT
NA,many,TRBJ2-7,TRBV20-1,CSARRTVGSYEQYF,TGCAGTGCTAGAAGGACAGTGGGCTCCTACGAGCAGTACTTC
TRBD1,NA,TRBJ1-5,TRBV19,CASSFGQGVNQPQHF,TGTGCCAGTAGTTTTGGACAGGGGGTTAATCAGCCCCAGCATTTT
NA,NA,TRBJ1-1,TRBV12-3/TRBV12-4,CASSSPDRGAEAFF,TGTGCCAGCAGTTCCCCGGACCGGGGGGCTGAAGCTTTCTTT